This T cell receptor beta chain derives from a study of CD8+CD57+ T cells in acquired aplastic anemia. Study details: The DNA of sorted CD4+ and CD8+ cells averaged 3.2 ug.

This clonotype has a count of ten or more. Its specificity is not known. Study findings and constraints: Shared by patients and controls, approximately 29 CD8+ CDR3s were abundant in patients.

This CDR3 has 14 residues. With V trimmed by 7 bases and J by 3 bases, 10 bases remained unmatched. Germline V CDR1 and CDR2: DFQATT, SNEGSKA (reference sequence). Patients selected for sequencing had displayed CD8+CD57+ cell expansion by flow cytometry. At blood sampling, none of the patients had yet received therapy. TCR beta VDJ combinations and CDR3 sequences were profiled from genomic DNA. TCRdb re-called the reads through MiXCR, storing one row per CDR3 protein. Of 150,000 to 200,000 distinct CDR3 sequences listed, approximately 48% were seen once; the top ten hold about 1.8%. The sample comprised sorted CD4+, CD8+, or CD8+CD57+ T cells (not recorded which) from PBMCs. The rearrangement joins TRBV20-1 to TRBJ2-7, with 9 bases matching TRBD1. The origin of this receptor is a human donor with aplastic anemia. The CDR3 is CSVSLGGQGYEQYF. The CDR3 DNA follows: TGCAGTGTTAGCCTGGGGGGACAGGGCTACGAGCAGTACTTC.